This TCR beta chain was sequenced in a study of Ad26.COV2.S vaccination and SARS-CoV-2 variants. About the study: Participants got Ad26.COV2.S intramuscularly, once or twice 56 days apart.

On this clone: What it recognizes is unknown.

Treatment meaning: some 20 received Ad26.COV2.S at low or high dose, single or two shots; roughly five received placebo; per-sample allocation not given. Specimen acquisition occurred on day 63 following the initial vaccine or placebo injection. Study-wide points: Vaccine and placebo recipients had similar non-spike TCR breadth.

Per germline, CDR1 KGHSH and CDR2 LQKENI. CDR3 length: 15 amino acids. V lost 5 bases, J lost 5 bases, and 10 bases stayed unmatched. Measured with immunoSEQ multiplex PCR; TCRdb has only the in-frame clones, and not every one. This table has some 300,000 clones, roughly 84% appearing once. This receptor was identified in a person between 18 and 60 years old who received the Ad26.COV2.S COVID-19 vaccine or a placebo. The sequenced sample was peripheral blood, obtained in a trial of Ad26.COV2.S vaccine versus placebo. The chain combines TRBV18 with TRBJ1-1; 8 nucleotides match TRBD1. In DNA, the CDR3 is TGTGCCAGCTCAACAGGGGGGGGTAAGTCGACTGAAGCTTTCTTT. Its protein is CASSTGGGKSTEAFF.